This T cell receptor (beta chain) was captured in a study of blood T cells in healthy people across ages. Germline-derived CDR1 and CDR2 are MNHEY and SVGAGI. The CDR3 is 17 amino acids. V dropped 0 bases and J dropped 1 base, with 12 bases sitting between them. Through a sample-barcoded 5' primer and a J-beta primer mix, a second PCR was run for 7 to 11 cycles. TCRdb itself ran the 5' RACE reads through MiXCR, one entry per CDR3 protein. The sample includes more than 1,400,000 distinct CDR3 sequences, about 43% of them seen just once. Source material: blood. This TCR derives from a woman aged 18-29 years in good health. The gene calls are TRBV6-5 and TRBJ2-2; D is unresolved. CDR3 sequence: CASSYSHPSLNTGELFF. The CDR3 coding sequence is TGTGCCAGCAGTTACTCACATCCCAGCCTGAACACCGGGGAGCTGTTTTTT.